Sequencing of this T cell receptor beta chain was carried out in a study of T cell repertoires in cytomegalovirus infection. TCRdb re-called the reads through MiXCR, storing one row per CDR3 protein. In the table there are fewer than 550,000 distinct CDR3 sequences, 16% of which are singletons. In its sample, this clonotype was seen a few times. This CDR3 is 15 amino acids long. Trimming stripped 0 bases from V and 3 bases from J, with 12 bases between. Germline assignment: CDR1 LGHNT and CDR2 FRNRAP. This TCR came from a human donor in good health (CMV status not recorded). Some clones in this sample may be carry-over from other donors' samples. The chain combines TRBV12-5 with TRBJ2-7; D is uncertain. The sequenced sample consisted of CD8+ T cells from PBMCs. CDR3 loop: CASGLVSWQNYEQYF. For the CDR3, the DNA is TGTGCTAGTGGTTTGGTAAGCTGGCAAAACTACGAGCAGTACTTC.